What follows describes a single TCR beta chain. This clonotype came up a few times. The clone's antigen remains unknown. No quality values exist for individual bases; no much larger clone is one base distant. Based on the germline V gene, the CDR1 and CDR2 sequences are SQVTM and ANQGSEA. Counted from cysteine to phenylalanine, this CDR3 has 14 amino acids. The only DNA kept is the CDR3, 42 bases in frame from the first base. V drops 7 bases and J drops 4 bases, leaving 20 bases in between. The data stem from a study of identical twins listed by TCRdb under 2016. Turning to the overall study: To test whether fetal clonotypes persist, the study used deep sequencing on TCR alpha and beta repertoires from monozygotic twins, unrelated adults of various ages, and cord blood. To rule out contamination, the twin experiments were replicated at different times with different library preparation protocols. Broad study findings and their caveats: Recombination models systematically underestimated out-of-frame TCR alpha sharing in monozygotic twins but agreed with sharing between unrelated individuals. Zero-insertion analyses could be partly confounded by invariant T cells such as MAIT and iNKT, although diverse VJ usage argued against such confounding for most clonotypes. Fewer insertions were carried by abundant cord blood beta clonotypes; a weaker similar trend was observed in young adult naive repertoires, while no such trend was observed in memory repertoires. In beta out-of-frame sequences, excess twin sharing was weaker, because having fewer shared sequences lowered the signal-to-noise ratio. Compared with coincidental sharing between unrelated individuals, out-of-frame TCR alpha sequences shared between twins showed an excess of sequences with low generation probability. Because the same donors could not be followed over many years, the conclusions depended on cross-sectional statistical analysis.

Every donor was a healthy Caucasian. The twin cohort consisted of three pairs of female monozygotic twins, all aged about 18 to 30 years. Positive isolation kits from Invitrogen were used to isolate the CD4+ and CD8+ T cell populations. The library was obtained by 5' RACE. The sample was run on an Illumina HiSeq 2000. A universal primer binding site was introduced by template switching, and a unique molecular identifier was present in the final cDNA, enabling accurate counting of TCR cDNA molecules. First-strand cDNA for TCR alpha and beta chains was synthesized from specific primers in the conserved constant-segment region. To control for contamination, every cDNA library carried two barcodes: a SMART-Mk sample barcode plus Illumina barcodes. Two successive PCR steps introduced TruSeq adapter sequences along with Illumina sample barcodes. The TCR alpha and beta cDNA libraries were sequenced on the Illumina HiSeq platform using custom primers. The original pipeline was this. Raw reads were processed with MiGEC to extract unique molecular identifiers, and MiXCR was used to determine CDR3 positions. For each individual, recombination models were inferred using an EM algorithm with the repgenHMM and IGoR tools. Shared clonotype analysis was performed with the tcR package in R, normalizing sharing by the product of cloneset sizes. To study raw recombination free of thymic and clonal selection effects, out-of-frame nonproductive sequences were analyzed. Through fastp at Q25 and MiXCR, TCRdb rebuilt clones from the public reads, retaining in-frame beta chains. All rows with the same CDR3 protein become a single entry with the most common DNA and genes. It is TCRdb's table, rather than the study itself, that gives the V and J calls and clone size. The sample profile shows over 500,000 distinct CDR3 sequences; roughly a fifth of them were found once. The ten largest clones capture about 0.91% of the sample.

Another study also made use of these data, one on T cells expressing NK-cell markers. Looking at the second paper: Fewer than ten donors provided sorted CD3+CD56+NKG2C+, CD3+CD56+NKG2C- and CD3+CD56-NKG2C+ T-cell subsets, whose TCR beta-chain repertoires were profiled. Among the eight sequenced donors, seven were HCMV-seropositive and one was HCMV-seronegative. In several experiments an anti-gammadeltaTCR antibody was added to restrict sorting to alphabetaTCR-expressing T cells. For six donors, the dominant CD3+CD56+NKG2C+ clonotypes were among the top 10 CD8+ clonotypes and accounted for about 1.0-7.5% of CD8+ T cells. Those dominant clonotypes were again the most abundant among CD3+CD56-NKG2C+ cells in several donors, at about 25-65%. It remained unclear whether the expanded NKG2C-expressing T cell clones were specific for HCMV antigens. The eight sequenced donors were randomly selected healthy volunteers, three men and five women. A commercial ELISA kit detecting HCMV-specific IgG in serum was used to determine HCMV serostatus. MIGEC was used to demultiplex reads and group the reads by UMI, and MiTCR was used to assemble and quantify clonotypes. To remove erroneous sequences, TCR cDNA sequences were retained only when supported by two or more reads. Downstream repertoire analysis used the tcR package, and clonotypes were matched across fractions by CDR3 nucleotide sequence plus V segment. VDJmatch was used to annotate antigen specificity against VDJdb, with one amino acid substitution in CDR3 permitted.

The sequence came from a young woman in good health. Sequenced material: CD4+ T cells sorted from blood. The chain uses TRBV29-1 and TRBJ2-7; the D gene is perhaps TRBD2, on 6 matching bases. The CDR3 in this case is CSGGSSARGYEQYF. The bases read TGCAGCGGGGGGTCTAGCGCCCGGGGGTACGAGCAGTACTTC.